In this sample, the clone carrying this T cell receptor beta chain turned up once. Source study methods: ImmunoSEQ gave junction-only sequences without quality scores, so filtering differed. The data were produced by immunoSEQ multiplex PCR, yet TCRdb's version contains in-frame clones alone and is incomplete. The D gene and trimming were derived from the DNA, and the V and J assignments and clone size from that table. This sample has millions of clones, with over 85% found just once. The CDR3 covers 17 residues. V lost 0 bases to trimming and J lost 4 bases; unmatched junction nucleotides: 8. Per germline, CDR1 SGDLS and CDR2 YYNGEE. The data originate from a study of shared clonotypes between healthy human individuals.

Input material: naive CD4+ T cells sorted from blood. The sample's subset: CD45RA+ positively selected. The source of this sequence is a man aged 18 to 30 in good health. This chain uses TRBV9 with TRBJ1-3, with TRBD1 identical over 9 bases. CDR3 sequence: CASSVGDRGSKGNTIYF. The DNA for the CDR3 is TGTGCCAGCAGCGTAGGAGACAGGGGGTCGAAGGGAAACACCATATATTTT.